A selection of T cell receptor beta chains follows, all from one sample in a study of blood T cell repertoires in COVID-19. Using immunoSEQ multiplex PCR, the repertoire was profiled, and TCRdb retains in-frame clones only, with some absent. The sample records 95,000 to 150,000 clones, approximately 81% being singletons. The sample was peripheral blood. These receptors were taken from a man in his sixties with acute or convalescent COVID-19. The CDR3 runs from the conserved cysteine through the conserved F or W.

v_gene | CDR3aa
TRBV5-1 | CASSSSGGYTF
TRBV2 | CASRLFTETQYF
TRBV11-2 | CASSQLAGGRREQFF
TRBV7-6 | CASSLSIAGSSYNEQFF
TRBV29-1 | CSVEAPGSGANVLTF
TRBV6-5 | CASRGQGNTIYF
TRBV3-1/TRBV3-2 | CASSQTSGRYEQYF
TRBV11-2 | CASSPGTSGYQETQYF
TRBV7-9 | CASSTVWAETQYF
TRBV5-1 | CASSLGAGGSTDTQYF
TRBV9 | CASSVNLADNEQFF
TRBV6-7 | CAEGTGGRTSYEQYF
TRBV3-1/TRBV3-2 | CASSQEVSREYQETQYF
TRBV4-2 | CASSSRTSGSYNEQFF
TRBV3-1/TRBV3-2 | CASSQTGGGTDTQYF
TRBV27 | CASSPHNEQYF
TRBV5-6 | CASSFGWGQGLYGYTF
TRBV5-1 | CASSFSGAGGYTF
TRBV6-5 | CASSSRGPKNIQYF
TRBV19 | CASSIEKWTDSNQPQHF
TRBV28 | CASSQPGVSGANVLTF
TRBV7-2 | CASSYPGSGRSYEQYF
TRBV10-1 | CASSESSRPYEQYF
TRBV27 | CASSLTGGNQPQHF
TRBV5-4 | CASSPPLSTDTQYF
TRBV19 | CASRRTGDNTGKLFF